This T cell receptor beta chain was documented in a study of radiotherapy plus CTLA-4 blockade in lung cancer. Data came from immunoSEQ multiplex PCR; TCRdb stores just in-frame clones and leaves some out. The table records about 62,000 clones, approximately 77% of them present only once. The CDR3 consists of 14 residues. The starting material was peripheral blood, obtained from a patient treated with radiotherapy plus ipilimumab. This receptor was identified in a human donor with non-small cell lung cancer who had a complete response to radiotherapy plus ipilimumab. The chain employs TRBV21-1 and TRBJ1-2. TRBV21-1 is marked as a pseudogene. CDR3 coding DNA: TGTGCCAGCAGCAACCTGGACGGAAGCTATGGCTACACCTTC. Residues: CASSNLDGSYGYTF.